These 27 T cell receptor beta chains originate from one sample sequenced in a study of beta chain features in type 1 diabetes (dated by TCRdb to 2016 to 2018). Results and caveats for the whole study, not just this receptor: A moderate but significant shortening of TCRB CDR3 length was observed in type 1 diabetes patients in all four CD4+ subsets.

These receptors have no known antigen. The library was prepared using the immunoSEQ multiplex PCR assay. The entire amount of isolated RNA was reverse transcribed using the High Capacity cDNA Reverse Transcription Kit, so the sequenced TCRB transcripts were expressed ones. TCRdb carries this immuneACCESS record with in-frame sequences only. Its versions omit some clonotypes, under half of them owing to an unresolved V gene in the studies checked, with the rest unexplained. The sample data list around 150,000 clones, and approximately 8.7% of these were observed just once. About 0.65% of the sample is taken by the ten largest. The sequenced material came from central memory CD4+ T cells from blood. These receptors were taken from a woman aged 25 to 39 with type 1 diabetes.

The chain uses TRBV28 and TRBJ1-5, with a possible D match to TRBD1 (5 bases). Germline CDR1 is MDHEN and CDR2 is SYDVKM. The CDR3 is 15 residues long. Trimming pared 5 bases from V and 2 bases from J, leaving 13 bases between. The DNA for the CDR3 is TGTGCCAGCAGTCCGGGGGGGGTGGGCAATCAGCCCCAGCATTTT. Protein product: CASSPGGVGNQPQHF.

In its sample, this clone was seen a few times. The chain combines TRBV28 with TRBJ2-5; 11 nucleotides match TRBD1. This CDR3 region has 15 residues. Germline CDR1 and CDR2: MDHEN and SYDVKM. V gave up 6 bases and J gave up 5 bases; unmatched junction bases: 8. The CDR3 DNA follows: TGTGCCAGCAGGGGACAGGGGGAGTTTATTGAGACCCAGTACTTC. Amino acid sequence: CASRGQGEFIETQYF.

The table lists this clone with a few counts. The V gene is TRBV30, the J gene TRBJ2-6; D remains unclear. Germline lookup yields CDR1 GTSNPN and CDR2 SVGIG (reference sequence). V dropped 2 bases and J dropped 0 bases, with 5 bases sitting between them. This CDR3 has 14 residues. CDR3 coding DNA: TGTGCCTGGAGTCAGGACTCTGGGGCCAACGTCCTGACTTTC. It encodes CAWSQDSGANVLTF.

This clone was recorded a few times. This chain joins TRBV30 and TRBJ1-1, with 9 bases matching TRBD1. Germline CDR1 GTSNPN, CDR2 SVGIG (reference sequence). The CDR3 is 13 amino acids. The V segment lost 8 bases and the J segment 2 bases; nucleotides outside the gene matches: 6. The CDR3 protein is CAGDRGINTEAFF. As DNA, the CDR3 is TGTGCCGGTGACAGGGGGATTAACACTGAAGCTTTCTTT.

This CDR3 is CASRYGLSSDTQYF. CDR3 sequence (DNA): TGTGCCAGCAGATACGGACTCTCTTCAGATACGCAGTATTTT. The J gene is TRBJ2-3, the V gene TRBV2, with D possibly matching TRBD2 (5 bases). V was shortened by 6 bases and J by 4 bases, with 14 bases between the two germline ends. The CDR3 is 14 amino acids. The V gene's germline CDR1 is SNHLY and CDR2 FYNNEI.

The genes are TRBV21-1 and TRBJ2-6; the D call TRBD2 from the table was never checked on the DNA. TRBV21-1 is an annotated pseudogene. The CDR3 totals 11 residues. CDR3 coding DNA: TGTGCCAGCCCTTCCCCCAACGTCCTGACTTTC. Its protein is CASPSPNVLTF.

This clone was picked up a small number of times. The rearrangement joins TRBV4-2 to TRBJ2-7, with 10 positions matching TRBD2. Trimming at V came to 2 bases and at J to 2 bases, leaving 0 bases not matched to a gene. The CDR3 has 14 residues. Per the germline V gene, CDR1 is LGHNA and CDR2 is YNFKEQ. The CDR3 region is CASSQLAGAYEQYF. In DNA, the CDR3 is TGTGCCAGCAGCCAACTAGCGGGAGCCTACGAGCAGTACTTC.

In its sample, this clone was seen a few times. The chain carries TRBV5-4 and TRBJ1-2; D call uncertain. The CDR3 totals 13 residues. V was shortened by 1 base and J by 4 bases, with 8 bases between the two germline ends. Germline CDR1 and CDR2: SGHNT and YYREEE (reference sequence). Here the CDR3 DNA reads TGTGCCAGCAGCTTGTACCAGGCCTATGGCTACACCTTC. Protein: CASSLYQAYGYTF.

The genes are TRBV6-6 and TRBJ2-5; TRBD1 is a possible D gene (5 bases). In germline, CDR1 is MNHNY, CDR2 SVGAGI (reference sequence). The CDR3 covers 16 residues. Trimming removed 7 bases from V and 5 bases from J, with 23 bases in between. Written as DNA, the CDR3 is TGTGCCAGCACCATAATCAACAGGAACCTTGCGGAGACCCAGTACTTC. It translates to CASTIINRNLAETQYF.

V and J are TRBV19 and TRBJ1-4; TRBD1 is a possible D gene (5 bases). The V end lost 5 bases, the J end lost 8 bases, and 21 bases lay between the germline ends. Germline V gives CDR1 LNHDA, CDR2 SQIVND (reference sequence). This CDR3 is built from 16 residues. The CDR3 here is CASSHQSGTVFEKLFF. The CDR3 region has the DNA TGTGCCAGTAGTCACCAATCCGGGACTGTATTCGAAAAACTGTTTTTT.

This clone occurred a few times. The chain uses TRBV7-3 and TRBJ2-1, with 8 bases identical to TRBD2. V gave up 2 bases and J gave up 9 bases; unmatched junction bases: 3. CDR1 SGHTA and CDR2 FQGTGA come from the germline V gene. The CDR3 is 13 amino acids. DNA for the CDR3: TGTGCCAGCAGCTTACAAGCGGGAGTTGAGCAGTTCTTC. It translates to CASSLQAGVEQFF.

The chain uses TRBV14 and TRBJ2-1, with D tentatively TRBD2 (5 bases). Trimming shortened V by 2 bases and J by 0 bases, and 14 bases separated the two germline ends. CDR3 length: 17 residues. Per germline, CDR1 SGHDN and CDR2 FVKESK. The CDR3, as DNA: TGTGCCAGCAGCCAAAACCGCGGGTCAAGCTCCTACAATGAGCAGTTCTTC. Residues: CASSQNRGSSSYNEQFF. Variable domain in full (rest from reference TRBV14 and TRBJ2-1): EAGVTQFPSHSVIEKGQTVTLRCDPISGHDNLYWYRRVMGKEIKFLLHFVKESKQDESGMPNNRFLAERTGGTYSTLKVQPAELEDSGVYFCASSQNRGSSSYNEQFFGPGTRLTVL.

In this sample, this clone turned up a few times. This chain joins TRBV19 and TRBJ1-5; D call uncertain. Trimming removed 6 bases at V and 3 bases at J, with 6 bases between. The CDR3 contains 12 residues. Germline CDR1 and CDR2: LNHDA and SQIVND (reference sequence). The CDR3 loop is CASSFVNQPQHF. In DNA form, the CDR3 reads TGTGCCAGTAGCTTTGTCAATCAGCCCCAGCATTTT.

The chain recombines TRBV27 with TRBJ2-7; 12 bases are a match to TRBD1. This CDR3 spans 14 amino acids. Losses at the gene ends were 8 bases for V and 2 bases for J; bases not matched to a gene: 4. CDR1 and CDR2 (germline): MNHEY, SMNVEV (reference sequence). CDR3 sequence: CASGGTGGAYEQYF. The DNA for the CDR3 is TGTGCCAGCGGCGGGACAGGGGGCGCCTACGAGCAGTACTTC.

The chain is built from TRBV7-9 and TRBJ1-1, with no clear D. V was shortened by 2 bases and J by 1 base, with 2 bases between the two germline ends. Germline V gene lookup returns CDR1 SEHNR and CDR2 FQNEAQ (reference sequence). This CDR3 has 12 residues. The CDR3 region has the DNA TGTGCCAGCAGCTTACAGAACACTGAAGCTTTCTTT. Protein product: CASSLQNTEAFF.

The CDR3 region is CASSSEGQVYGYTF. CDR3 sequence (DNA): TGCGCCAGCAGCTCGGAAGGACAGGTCTATGGCTACACCTTC. The chain uses TRBV5-1 and TRBJ1-2, with 7 bases matching TRBD1. The CDR3 is 14 residues long. Germline-derived CDR1 and CDR2 are SGHRS and YFSETQ. Losses at the gene ends were 3 bases for V and 4 bases for J; bases not matched to a gene: 6.

V gene TRBV15 combines with J gene TRBJ1-2, with TRBD1 as a possible D gene (5 bases). This CDR3 has 14 amino acids. CDR1 and CDR2 (germline): LNHNV, YYDKDF (reference sequence). Trimming removed 1 base at V and 7 bases at J, with 13 bases between. CDR3 loop: CATSRGGGAGGYTF. The CDR3 nucleotides read TGTGCCACCAGCAGAGGGGGCGGGGCTGGTGGCTACACCTTC.

The CDR3 loop is CASSPLRRAQHF. DNA for the CDR3: TGTGCCAGCAGTCCCCTTCGGCGGGCCCAGCATTTT. The chain couples TRBV28 to TRBJ1-5; D is uncertain. The CDR3 has 12 amino acids. Germline V gives CDR1 MDHEN, CDR2 SYDVKM. V was cut by 5 bases and J by 11 bases, with 13 bases left in between.

The chain is built from TRBV6-5 and TRBJ2-7, with D perhaps matching TRBD1 (6 bases). Trimming cost V 6 bases and J 2 bases, with 11 bases left between them. Germline loops: CDR1 MNHEY, CDR2 SVGAGI. This CDR3 has 13 amino acids. The CDR3 DNA reads TGTGCCAGCAGCCCCGGGACAACCTACGAGCAGTACTTC. It encodes CASSPGTTYEQYF.

The chain carries TRBV2 and TRBJ2-5; D is perhaps TRBD1 (7 bases). Deletions cut 8 bases from V and 2 bases from J, with 24 bases between. The CDR3 is 17 amino acids. Per the germline V gene, CDR1 is SNHLY and CDR2 is FYNNEI. Written as DNA, the CDR3 is TGTGCCAGCGGGGGGTCGAGGACAGGCGGATTGCAAGAGACCCAGTACTTC. This translates into CASGGSRTGGLQETQYF. Complete variable domain (other parts from reference TRBV2 and TRBJ2-5): EPEVTQTPSHQVTQMGQEVILRCVPISNHLYFYWYRQILGQKVEFLVSFYNNEISEKSEIFDDQFSVERPDGSNFTLKIRSTKLEDSAMYFCASGGSRTGGLQETQYFGPGTRLLVL.

The rearrangement joins TRBV15 to TRBJ2-1, with 11 bases fitting TRBD2. The CDR3 extends over 15 amino acids. Looked up from germline, CDR1 is LNHNV and CDR2 is YYDKDF (reference sequence). J lost 9 bases, V lost 0 bases, and 4 bases had no gene match. The CDR3 DNA follows: TGTGCCACCAGCAGAGATAGCGGGAGGGCCTTTGAGCAGTTCTTC. This codes for CATSRDSGRAFEQFF.

The chain joins TRBV11-2 to TRBJ2-1; 11 positions agree with TRBD1. The V segment lost 4 bases and the J segment 6 bases; nucleotides outside the gene matches: 8. Germline CDR1 SGHAT, CDR2 FQNNGV. The CDR3 runs to 16 residues. CDR3 loop: CASSWTGGLSFNEQFF. In nucleotides, the CDR3 is TGTGCCAGCAGCTGGACAGGGGGCCTTAGTTTCAATGAGCAGTTCTTC. Full variable domain (missing parts from reference TRBV11-2 and TRBJ2-1): EAGVAQSPRYKIIEKRQSVAFWCNPISGHATLYWYQQILGQGPKLLIQFQNNGVVDDSQLPKDRFSAERLKGVDSTLKIQPAKLEDSAVYLCASSWTGGLSFNEQFFGPGTRLTVL.

This clone was counted only a few times. This chain connects TRBV19 to TRBJ2-1; 7 bases map to TRBD2. Germline V gene data show CDR1 as LNHDA and CDR2 as SQIVND (reference sequence). Trimming at V came to 7 bases and at J to 4 bases, leaving 13 bases not matched to a gene. The CDR3 loop spans 16 amino acids. The DNA for the CDR3 is TGTGCCAGTAAAGCTGCGGTAGCGGGCACTTACAATGAGCAGTTCTTC. Protein sequence: CASKAAVAGTYNEQFF. The entire variable domain, with the rest obtained from reference TRBV19 and TRBJ2-1, is as follows: DGGITQSPKYLFRKEGQNVTLSCEQNLNHDAMYWYRQDPGQGLRLIYYSQIVNDFQKGDIAEGYSVSREKKESFPLTVTSAQKNPTAFYLCASKAAVAGTYNEQFFGPGTRLTVL.

Only a few counts were recorded for this clone. This chain uses TRBV5-1 with TRBJ2-5, with 10 bases lining up with TRBD2. Looked up from germline, CDR1 is SGHRS and CDR2 is YFSETQ. V shed 0 bases and J 7 bases; nucleotides not matched to a gene: 6. The CDR3 is 15 residues long. As DNA, the CDR3 is TGCGCCAGCAGCTTGGCCGGGACTAGCGAGGGGACCCAGTACTTC. It yields the protein CASSLAGTSEGTQYF.

The chain is built from TRBV10-3 and TRBJ2-2; 7 bases are shared with TRBD2. This CDR3 region has 15 residues. With V trimmed by 3 bases and J by 0 bases, 1 base remained unmatched. Germline values: CDR1 ENHRY, CDR2 SYGVKD. The CDR3: CAISDGTTNTGELFF. CDR3 coding DNA: TGTGCCATCAGTGACGGGACTACGAACACCGGGGAGCTGTTTTTT.

This clone showed up just a few times. The V gene is TRBV7-9, the J gene TRBJ2-7, with 10 bases lining up with TRBD2. The CDR3 extends over 16 amino acids. The V segment lost 5 bases and the J segment 5 bases; nucleotides outside the gene matches: 12. Germline V gives CDR1 SEHNR, CDR2 FQNEAQ (reference sequence). The CDR3 bases are TGTGCCAGCAGCCCCTTATCTAGCGGGAGTTACGACGAGCAGTACTTC. Translated: CASSPLSSGSYDEQYF.

This clone was recorded a few times. CDR3 nucleotide sequence: TGTGCCAGCAGCGGCGGACAGTACAACATCGACTACGAGCAGTACTTC. Amino acids: CASSGGQYNIDYEQYF. This chain joins TRBV5-4 and TRBJ2-7, with D perhaps TRBD1 (6 bases). V was clipped by 4 bases and J by 3 bases, with 20 bases between them. The CDR3 sequence is 16 residues long. Germline V gene data show CDR1 as SGHNT and CDR2 as YYREEE (reference sequence).